The 31 T cell receptor beta chains reported below all come from one sample, sequenced in a study of OX40 agonist ivuxolimab in advanced cancers. Libraries were prepared through the immunoSEQ multiplex PCR assay. The source is immuneACCESS, and TCRdb retained only in-frame sequences with V and J called. Part of the clones is not carried over; for the studies checked, unresolved V genes explain less than half of this, and the remainder is unexplained. This sample has roughly 68,000 clones in its table, and approximately 80% of those were observed once. Approximately 1.4% of the sample belongs to the ten largest clones. The sequencing here drew on CD4+ or CD8+ T cells sorted from blood, taken in a trial of the OX40 agonist ivuxolimab. The receptor source for this set is an adult with an advanced solid tumor such as melanoma, head and neck, liver or kidney cancer.

The V and J genes are TRBV18 and TRBJ2-7; TRBD1 matches at 8 bases. CDR1 is KGHSH, CDR2 LQKENI, per germline. The CDR3 covers 14 residues. After removal of 3 bases from V and 2 bases from J, the junction contained 3 bases not matched to a gene. CDR3 loop: CASSPDRATYEQYF. DNA of the CDR3: TGTGCCAGCTCACCGGACAGGGCCACCTACGAGCAGTACTTC. The variable domain in full, completed from reference TRBV18 and TRBJ2-7, reads NAGVMQNPRHLVRRRGQEARLRCSPMKGHSHVYWYRQLPEEGLKFMVYLQKENIIDESGMPKERFSAEFPKEGPSILRIQQVVRGDSAAYFCASSPDRATYEQYFGPGTRLTVT.

The rearrangement uses TRBV7-9 and TRBJ2-1; 8 nucleotides match TRBD2. The trim removed 5 bases at V and 7 bases at J, leaving 13 bases unmatched. Germline loops: CDR1 SEHNR, CDR2 FQNEAQ (reference sequence). CDR3 length: 16 amino acids. CDR3 protein: CASSPGGQRGSNEQFF. The CDR3 bases are TGTGCCAGCAGCCCGGGGGGCCAGCGGGGGTCAAATGAGCAGTTCTTC.

The rearrangement links TRBV2 to TRBJ2-1; no clear D gene. The CDR3 sequence is 11 residues long. Germline CDR1 reads SNHLY; CDR2 reads FYNNEI. Trimming removed 1 base at V and 9 bases at J, with 4 bases between. CDR3 region: CASSEETEQFF. In DNA form, the CDR3 reads TGTGCCAGCAGTGAAGAAACTGAGCAGTTCTTC.

The chain carries TRBV29-1 and TRBJ1-1; D is perhaps TRBD1 (5 bases). V lost 3 bases and J 6 bases, leaving 17 bases between the germline ends. The CDR3 is made up of 14 amino acids. Per germline, CDR1 SQVTM and CDR2 ANQGSEA. CDR3 DNA sequence: TGCAGCGTTGATGTCGGGACCGCGATTGCTGAAGCTTTCTTT. Protein sequence: CSVDVGTAIAEAFF.

This chain joins TRBV28 and TRBJ2-4; D is possibly TRBD2 (6 bases). CDR1 MDHEN and CDR2 SYDVKM come from the germline V gene. V was pared by 4 bases and J by 2 bases, with 18 bases between. The CDR3 is 17 amino acids. In nucleotides, the CDR3 is TGTGCCAGCAGTTATCACTCTATCCGGGACTCCAAAAACATTCAGTACTTC. Amino acids: CASSYHSIRDSKNIQYF.

The chain carries TRBV5-1 and TRBJ1-5; no definite D call. The CDR3 spans 15 residues. V lost 5 bases and J lost 6, with 18 bases in between. Germline V gene data show CDR1 as SGHRS and CDR2 as YFSETQ. CDR3 bases: TGCGCCAGCAGGATGGGCCCCGTAGGGTCTCAGCCCCAGCATTTT. Protein sequence: CASRMGPVGSQPQHF.

V is TRBV1 and J is TRBJ2-6; TRBD1, the D gene given by the table, was not confirmed from the DNA. TRBV1 is deemed a pseudogene. This CDR3 comprises 19 residues. CDR3 sequence (DNA): TGCACCAGCAGCCCCCCCCCGGGACAGGGTCCCTCTGGGGCCAACGTCCTGACTTTC. Encoded protein: CTSSPPPGQGPSGANVLTF.

The V gene is TRBV5-5, the J gene TRBJ2-3, with 9 nucleotides matching TRBD1. Germline lookup yields CDR1 SGHKS and CDR2 YYEKEE (reference sequence). V shed 0 bases and J 0 bases; nucleotides not matched to a gene: 2. The CDR3 has 16 residues. CDR3 DNA sequence: TGTGCCAGCAGCTTGGACAGGGGGCAAAGCACAGATACGCAGTATTTT. Translating it yields CASSLDRGQSTDTQYF.

CDR3 sequence (DNA): TGTGCCAGCAGTTACTCGAGAGGGGACACTGAAGCTTTCTTT. Translating it yields CASSYSRGDTEAFF. This rearrangement joins TRBV6-5 to TRBJ1-1; tentative D call: TRBD1 (5 bases). V gave up 0 bases and J gave up 3 bases, with 8 bases separating them. Germline assignment: CDR1 MNHEY and CDR2 SVGAGI. The CDR3 length is 14 residues.

V is TRBV18 and J is TRBJ2-3, with 14 bases aligning to TRBD2. The germline gives CDR1 KGHSH, CDR2 LQKENI. The CDR3 is made up of 17 amino acids. V was pared by 3 bases and J by 4 bases, with 6 bases of the junction left unmatched. The CDR3 loop reads CASSPVTSGGAADTQYF. CDR3 bases: TGTGCCAGCTCACCCGTGACTAGCGGGGGGGCGGCAGATACGCAGTATTTT.

The rearrangement uses TRBV7-6 and TRBJ2-7, with TRBD2 matching 11 bases. The junction had 7 bases not matched to a gene; V was cut back by 2 bases and J by 4 bases. CDR1 and CDR2 (germline): SGHVS, FNYEAQ. The CDR3 runs 16 residues. CDR3 sequence (DNA): TGTGCCAGCAGCTTATACCAGCTAGCGGGGGGATACGAGCAGTACTTC. Translated, it gives CASSLYQLAGGYEQYF.

The V and J genes are TRBV6-5 and TRBJ1-5; D may be TRBD1 (5 bases). CDR1 is MNHEY, CDR2 SVGAGI, per germline. This CDR3 contains 14 residues. Deletions cut 4 bases from V and 0 bases from J, with 7 bases between. The CDR3 nucleotides are TGTGCCAGCAGTTTTCAGGGTAGCAATCAGCCCCAGCATTTT. This encodes CASSFQGSNQPQHF.

The J gene is TRBJ2-1, the V gene TRBV21-1; the table's D gene call, TRBD2, was not cross checked with the DNA. TRBV21-1 counts as a pseudogene. CDR3 length: 18 amino acids. The CDR3 protein is CASTALAGGFSSYNEQFF. Here the CDR3 DNA reads TGTGCCAGCACCGCACTAGCGGGGGGTTTTAGCTCCTACAATGAGCAGTTCTTC.

V and J are TRBV19 and TRBJ1-6, with 10 bases lining up with TRBD1. V trimming: 6 bases; J trimming: 7 bases; junction bases outside the gene matches: 3. The CDR3 is made up of 14 amino acids. Germline CDR1 and CDR2: LNHDA and SQIVND (reference sequence). The CDR3 coding sequence is TGTGCCAGTAGCGACAGGGGGCGAAATTCACCCCTCCACTTT. Protein sequence: CASSDRGRNSPLHF.

The chain employs TRBV10-2 and TRBJ2-7; TRBD1 matches at 7 bases. V trimming: 0 bases; J trimming: 4 bases; junction bases outside the gene matches: 12. The CDR3 is 17 residues long. Germline CDR1 and CDR2: WSHSY and SAAADI. This CDR3 reads CASSESTLPGGSYEQYF. CDR3 nucleotide sequence: TGCGCCAGCAGTGAGTCGACGCTTCCAGGGGGATCGTACGAGCAGTACTTC.

The chain's CDR3 is CASRGAGAEAFF. The CDR3 nucleotides read TGCGCCAGCAGGGGGGCAGGGGCTGAAGCTTTCTTT. This chain links TRBV5-1 with TRBJ1-1; a weak D match, TRBD1 (6 bases). Germline V gene data show CDR1 as SGHRS and CDR2 as YFSETQ. The CDR3 is 12 amino acids. The V gene lost 5 bases and the J gene lost 6 bases, with 11 bases spanning the gap.

V gene TRBV29-1 combines with J gene TRBJ2-7; 7 bases map to TRBD1. The CDR3 has 14 residues. Germline V gives CDR1 SQVTM, CDR2 ANQGSEA. V was clipped by 6 bases and J by 7 bases; unmatched bases: 15. CDR3 residues: CSVLGTEVRREQYF. The DNA for the CDR3 is TGCAGCGTGCTAGGGACAGAGGTTCGGCGGGAGCAGTACTTC.

J is TRBJ1-4 and V is TRBV6-5; D is unresolved. Trimming shortened V by 6 bases and J by 7 bases, and 18 bases separated the two germline ends. The CDR3 runs 15 residues. Germline CDR1 and CDR2: MNHEY and SVGAGI. This chain's CDR3 is CASSSRPSGVEKLFF. CDR3 in DNA: TGTGCCAGCAGCTCTCGTCCCTCCGGGGTTGAAAAACTGTTTTTT.

The V gene is TRBV4-2, the J gene TRBJ2-6; 8 bases are shared with TRBD1. V was clipped by 2 bases and J by 2 bases; unmatched bases: 17. The length of the CDR3 is 21 residues. CDR1 is LGHNA and CDR2 is YNFKEQ in the germline V gene. As DNA, the CDR3 is TGTGCCAGCAGCCAATCCTTCCAGCGCAGGGGGCGCGAGGCTGGGGCCAACGTCCTGACTTTC. The encoded protein is CASSQSFQRRGREAGANVLTF.

The rearrangement joins TRBV18 to TRBJ2-7; TRBD1 matches at 7 bases. V gave up 5 bases and J gave up 3 bases; unmatched junction bases: 13. The CDR3 runs 16 residues. The germline gives CDR1 KGHSH, CDR2 LQKENI. The CDR3 loop reads CASSSTGNLIFYEQYF. CDR3 nucleotide sequence: TGTGCCAGCTCATCGACAGGGAATCTGATATTCTACGAGCAGTACTTC.

The CDR3: CASRSASGQVNSPLHF. As DNA, the CDR3 is TGTGCAAGTCGCTCAGCCTCGGGACAGGTCAATTCACCCCTCCACTTT. The V call is TRBV12-2, the J call TRBJ1-6; TRBD1 is taken as the D call from the table, unchecked against the DNA. TRBV12-2 is listed as a pseudogene. This CDR3 has 16 amino acids.

The rearrangement uses TRBV18 and TRBJ2-5; 11 bases map to TRBD2. The CDR3 sequence is 16 residues long. Germline V CDR1 and CDR2: KGHSH, LQKENI. Trimming at V came to 3 bases and at J to 2 bases, leaving 5 bases not matched to a gene. CDR3 region: CASSPGASGGQETQYF. CDR3 nucleotide sequence: TGTGCCAGCTCACCTGGAGCTAGCGGGGGGCAAGAGACCCAGTACTTC.

The chain has TRBV5-1 and TRBJ2-2; D call uncertain. CDR3 length: 12 residues. CDR1 and CDR2 from the germline V gene are SGHRS and YFSETQ. The V end was cut by 0 bases, the J end by 7 bases, with 4 bases between. DNA for the CDR3: TGCGCCAGCAGCTTGGAGGTCGGGGAGCTGTTTTTT. Translated: CASSLEVGELFF.

The J gene is TRBJ2-5, the V gene TRBV2; D may be TRBD1 or TRBD2 (6 bases each). With 8 bases removed from V and 1 base from J, the gap between germline ends came to 14 bases. The CDR3 consists of 14 residues. CDR1 and CDR2 (germline): SNHLY, FYNNEI. The CDR3 nucleotides are TGTGCCAGCGGGAGGCAGGGGATCCAAGAGACCCAGTACTTC. Translating it yields CASGRQGIQETQYF.

Points on this clone: Compared with germline, one end of the junction differs, possibly owing to a read error. This sequence joins TRBV6-6 and TRBJ2-1, with a possible D match to TRBD2 (5 bases). In germline, CDR1 is MNHNY, CDR2 SVGAGI (reference sequence). This CDR3 has 10 amino acids. CDR3 sequence (DNA): TGTACCAGCGGACCGCATGAGCAGTTCTTC. It translates to CTSGPHEQFF.

The chain links TRBV23-1 to TRBJ1-1, with 10 bases identical to TRBD1. TRBV23-1 is flagged as an ORF with uncertain function. This CDR3 has 14 amino acids. The CDR3 protein is CPAPQTGGGTEAFF. DNA of the CDR3: TGCCCGGCCCCCCAGACAGGGGGCGGCACTGAAGCTTTCTTT.

The chain joins TRBV18 to TRBJ2-5; D gene ambiguous. The CDR3 runs to 13 residues. CDR1 and CDR2 from the germline V gene are KGHSH and LQKENI. The V gene lost 3 bases and the J gene lost 5 bases, with 10 bases spanning the gap. The CDR3 loop is CASSPTERETQYF. CDR3 nucleotide sequence: TGTGCCAGCTCACCGACCGAACGGGAGACCCAGTACTTC.

This clone was detected a few times. The V gene is TRBV6-5, the J gene TRBJ2-5; TRBD1 or TRBD2 may be the D gene (7 bases each). There are 14 residues in the CDR3. Germline assignment: CDR1 MNHEY and CDR2 SVGAGI. V dropped 4 bases and J dropped 5 bases, with 14 bases sitting between them. In nucleotides, the CDR3 is TGTGCCAGCAGTTGGGGGAGGGGGCGGGAGACCCAGTACTTC. Protein sequence: CASSWGRGRETQYF.

This clone was seen once. V and J are TRBV7-9 and TRBJ1-4, with 9 nucleotides matching TRBD1. Germline V gene lookup returns CDR1 SEHNR and CDR2 FQNEAQ (reference sequence). V lost 5 bases, J lost 5 bases, and 12 bases stayed unmatched. The CDR3 runs 17 residues. The CDR3 DNA reads as TGTGCCAGCAGCCCCCAAGGACAGGGGCGGTCGAATGAAAAACTGTTTTTT. Translation gives CASSPQGQGRSNEKLFF.

The chain carries TRBV5-1 and TRBJ2-5, with 8 bases fitting TRBD1. Germline CDR1 is SGHRS and CDR2 is YFSETQ. V lost 4 bases to trimming and J lost 1 base; unmatched junction nucleotides: 3. The CDR3 is made up of 14 amino acids. The DNA of the CDR3 is TGCGCCAGCAGCAGCGACAGGGGCCAAGAGACCCAGTACTTC. It specifies CASSSDRGQETQYF.

This chain links TRBV5-1 with TRBJ1-6; TRBD1 is a possible D gene (6 bases). Germline lookup yields CDR1 SGHRS and CDR2 YFSETQ. The CDR3 extends over 17 amino acids. Trimming took off 3 bases at V and 7 bases at J, with 20 bases between the two ends. Here the CDR3 DNA reads TGCGCCAGCAGCTCAGCTCAGGGGAGAGGCGGCAATTCACCCCTCCACTTT. Residues: CASSSAQGRGGNSPLHF.